A single sample gave rise to the 19 T cell receptor beta chains below, sequenced in a study of blood T cell repertoires in COVID-19. Libraries were prepared by immunoSEQ multiplex PCR; TCRdb keeps only in-frame clonotypes and omits some of them. The top ten clones hold 3.5% to 5% of a sample with 200,000 to 300,000 clones, roughly 80% of them seen once. Sequencing was done on a sample of peripheral blood. The source is a man in his 60s with acute or convalescent COVID-19.

The gene calls are TRBV9 and TRBJ1-2; D gene uncertain. From germline, CDR1 is SGDLS and CDR2 YYNGEE. V was trimmed by 0 bases and J by 3 bases, leaving 9 bases between them. This CDR3 has 14 residues. The CDR3 loop reads CASSVGGRDYGYTF. The CDR3 DNA reads TGTGCCAGCAGCGTAGGAGGGAGAGACTATGGCTACACCTTC.

With regard to this clone: Other DNA sequences of this sample code for an identical CDR3. J is TRBJ2-1 and V is TRBV6-2 or TRBV6-3; D unclear. CDR1 and CDR2 (germline): MNHEY, SVGEGT. The CDR3 extends over 17 amino acids. The V end lost 0 bases, the J end lost 0 bases, and 12 bases lay between the germline ends. CDR3 protein: CASSYSRQSSSYNEQFF. The CDR3 DNA sequence: TGTGCCAGCAGTTACTCGAGGCAGTCCAGCTCCTACAATGAGCAGTTCTTC.

The V gene is TRBV5-6, the J gene TRBJ2-2; 12 positions agree with TRBD1. The CDR3 length is 18 residues. V lost 3 bases and J lost 7; bases outside the gene matches: 13. CDR1 and CDR2 from the germline V gene are SGHDT and YYEEEE. The CDR3: CASSSLGTGGGVIGELFF. The CDR3 DNA follows: TGTGCCAGCAGCTCCCTCGGGACAGGGGGCGGAGTAATCGGGGAGCTGTTTTTT.

This clone came up once. The chain carries TRBV19 and TRBJ2-7; D gene unclear. The germline CDR1 and CDR2 sequences are LNHDA and SQIVND (reference sequence). The CDR3 has 15 residues. Trimming shortened V by 1 base and J by 1 base, and 11 bases separated the two germline ends. CDR3 nucleotide sequence: TGTGCCAGTAGTATAGGCAGGTTTTTATCCTACGAGCAGTACTTC. Protein: CASSIGRFLSYEQYF.

The V call is TRBV5-6, the J call TRBJ2-3; 8 nucleotides match TRBD1. CDR3 length: 16 amino acids. Germline-derived CDR1 and CDR2 are SGHDT and YYEEEE. V was pared by 4 bases and J by 4 bases, with 11 bases of the junction left unmatched. The CDR3 DNA reads TGTGCCAGCAGCGCGCGCGGCAGGGGGCAAGCAGATACGCAGTATTTT. Encoded protein: CASSARGRGQADTQYF.

The genes are TRBV6-5 and TRBJ1-5; D gene unclear. V lost 11 bases, J lost 8 bases, and 25 bases lay in between. From germline, CDR1 is MNHEY and CDR2 SVGAGI. The CDR3 has 15 amino acids. The CDR3 DNA is TGTGCCTCGGGAACAGCCCCGAGGAATGAAAAGCCCCAGCATTTT. This codes for CASGTAPRNEKPQHF.

This rearrangement joins TRBV3-1 (or the pseudogene TRBV3-2) to TRBJ1-1, with D maybe TRBD1 (5 bases). Trimming took 4 bases from V and 2 from J, leaving 11 bases between them. This CDR3 has 14 residues. Germline V gene lookup returns CDR1 LGHDT and CDR2 YNNKEL (reference sequence). The chain's CDR3 is CASSRGEANTEAFF. The CDR3 DNA reads TGTGCCAGCAGCCGGGGGGAGGCCAACACTGAAGCTTTCTTT.

The V call is TRBV7-3, the J call TRBJ2-6; TRBD2 might be the D (5 bases). Germline CDR1 and CDR2: SGHTA and FQGTGA. V was pared by 5 bases and J by 0 bases, with 5 bases between. This CDR3 has 14 amino acids. The CDR3 region is CASSTSSGANVLTF. DNA for the CDR3: TGTGCCAGCAGCACTAGCTCTGGGGCCAACGTCCTGACTTTC.

This clone is a singleton in its sample. This sequence joins TRBV10-3 and TRBJ1-2; TRBD1 matches at 7 bases. CDR1 is ENHRY, CDR2 SYGVKD, per germline. CDR3 length: 13 residues. J was trimmed by 6 bases and V by 8 bases; bases with no gene match: 9. CDR3: CAIQQGPGHGYTF. The CDR3 coding sequence is TGTGCCATCCAACAGGGGCCAGGCCATGGCTACACCTTC.

The chain uses TRBV6-6 and TRBJ1-6; D is ambiguous. The CDR3 consists of 16 residues. The germline V gene has CDR1 MNHNY and CDR2 SVGAGI (reference sequence). Trimming took off 2 bases at V and 0 bases at J, with 8 bases between the two ends. In nucleotides, the CDR3 is TGTGCCAGCAGTTACGGAGGTGCCTCCTATAATTCACCCCTCCACTTT. As protein: CASSYGGASYNSPLHF.

CDR3 bases: TGTGCCAGCAGCAAACTTCGACAGGACGAAACCTACGAGCAGTACTTC. Residues: CASSKLRQDETYEQYF. The chain combines TRBV21-1 with TRBJ2-7; no check of the table's D call, TRBD1, against the DNA was made. TRBV21-1 is an annotated pseudogene. The CDR3 extends over 16 amino acids.

This chain links TRBV25-1 with TRBJ1-2; D is perhaps TRBD1 (5 bases). Trimming cost V 0 bases and J 2 bases, with 10 bases left between them. CDR1 MGHDK and CDR2 SYGVNS come from the germline V gene. This CDR3 is 15 amino acids long. For the CDR3, the DNA is TGTGCCAGCAGTGAATATGCGACAGCGAACTATGGCTACACCTTC. Translated: CASSEYATANYGYTF.

The rearrangement uses TRBV6-4 and TRBJ2-2, with 7 positions matching TRBD1. Germline CDR1 reads MRHNA; CDR2 reads SNTAGT. CDR3 size: 14 residues. The J segment lost 4 bases and the V segment lost 6 bases, leaving 5 bases of the junction unmatched. The CDR3 sequence: CASSDTGATGELFF. As DNA, the CDR3 is TGTGCCAGCAGCGATACAGGGGCCACCGGGGAGCTGTTTTTT.

The V gene is TRBV5-1, the J gene TRBJ2-5; 9 bases line up with TRBD1. Germline V CDR1 and CDR2: SGHRS, YFSETQ. The CDR3 is 16 residues long. V was clipped by 4 bases and J by 4 bases; unmatched bases: 11. For the CDR3, the DNA is TGCGCCAGCAGCGTCGCCACCGGGACAGGGTTAGAGACCCAGTACTTC. Its protein is CASSVATGTGLETQYF.

The chain uses TRBV6-5 and TRBJ2-3, with TRBD1 matching over 9 bases. Germline CDR1 and CDR2: MNHEY and SVGAGI. CDR3 length: 14 residues. J was trimmed by 8 bases and V by 5 bases; bases with no gene match: 8. This chain's CDR3 is CASSPGQGDGTQYF. The CDR3, as DNA: TGTGCCAGCAGTCCGGGACAGGGAGATGGTACGCAGTATTTT.

J is TRBJ1-1 and V is TRBV9, with unresolved D. CDR1 SGDLS and CDR2 YYNGEE come from the germline V gene. This CDR3 contains 15 residues. Trimming took off 3 bases at V and 3 bases at J, with 15 bases between the two ends. CDR3 amino acids: CASSGLPGSYTEAFF. As DNA, the CDR3 is TGTGCCAGCAGCGGCCTGCCGGGATCCTACACTGAAGCTTTCTTT.

The count of this clone is one. V is TRBV3-1 (or the pseudogene TRBV3-2) and J is TRBJ1-2; TRBD1 agrees at 7 bases. Losses at the gene ends were 1 base for V and 2 bases for J; bases not matched to a gene: 7. The germline V gene has CDR1 LGHDT and CDR2 YNNKEL (reference sequence). The CDR3 sequence is 16 residues long. The CDR3: CASSQGTGLGNYGYTF. The CDR3 DNA reads TGTGCCAGCAGCCAAGGGACAGGACTTGGAAACTATGGCTACACCTTC.

This sequence joins TRBV10-3 and TRBJ1-1; 7 positions match TRBD1. V trimming: 6 bases; J trimming: 4 bases; junction bases outside the gene matches: 11. CDR1 and CDR2 (germline): ENHRY, SYGVKD. This CDR3 spans 15 amino acids. CDR3 amino acids: CAISRDSIVGTEAFF. The CDR3 DNA sequence: TGTGCCATCAGCCGGGACAGCATCGTGGGCACTGAAGCTTTCTTT.

The rearrangement joins TRBV21-1 to TRBJ2-1; the listed D gene, TRBD2, was not tested against the DNA. TRBV21-1 is a pseudogene. This CDR3 contains 18 residues. In DNA form, the CDR3 reads TGTGCCAGCAGCAAAGTAGGACTAGCGGGAAGTTACTACAATGAGCAGTTCTTC. Translation gives CASSKVGLAGSYYNEQFF.